The 4 T cell receptor beta chains presented below share a single source sample, sequenced in a study of T-cell reconstitution after alpha-beta-depleted transplantation in children. Library preparation (for TCRbeta) was performed with unique molecular identifiers. TCRdb fed the PCR reads into MiXCR, producing one record per CDR3 protein. The data contain hundreds of thousands of distinct CDR3 sequences, approximately 9.8% of them singletons. This specimen consisted of PBMCs from the stem cell graft donor, obtained from the stem cell graft. Receptor source: a human donor who donated a stem cell graft to a child with SCID.

This clonotype was observed a handful of times. The chain employs TRBV7-2 and TRBJ1-1; no clear D. Trimming stripped 0 bases from V and 1 base from J, with 12 bases between. This CDR3 has 16 amino acids. Germline-derived CDR1 and CDR2 are SGHTA and FQGNSA. CDR3 region: CASSLARIETNTEAFF. The CDR3 DNA reads TGTGCCAGCAGCTTAGCGCGGATCGAGACGAACACTGAAGCTTTCTTT.

The genes are TRBV12-3 or TRBV12-4 and TRBJ2-7, with D tentatively TRBD1 or TRBD2 (5 bases each). This CDR3 comprises 15 residues. V lost 5 bases and J lost 3, with 17 bases in between. Here the CDR3 reads CASSAVWGPFYEQYF. CDR3 nucleotide sequence: TGTGCCAGCAGTGCCGTCTGGGGACCTTTCTACGAGCAGTACTTC.

This chain joins TRBV2 and TRBJ2-3; D is perhaps TRBD1 or TRBD2 (5 bases each). Germline-derived CDR1 and CDR2 are SNHLY and FYNNEI. Trimming took off 7 bases at V and 5 bases at J, with 13 bases between the two ends. This CDR3 contains 13 residues. CDR3 coding DNA: TGTGCCAGCACGAGGGGATATGTAGATACGCAGTATTTT. It is translated as CASTRGYVDTQYF.

The rearrangement joins TRBV9 to TRBJ2-3; D remains unclear. The V gene lost 0 bases and the J gene lost 6 bases, with 17 bases spanning the gap. The CDR3 extends over 16 amino acids. Germline CDR1 reads SGDLS; CDR2 reads YYNGEE. CDR3 bases: TGTGCCAGCAGCGTAGCTACTCGGACCGGACCGGATACGCAGTATTTT. Protein: CASSVATRTGPDTQYF.